This T cell receptor beta chain was captured in a study of blood T cell repertoires in COVID-19. Method: immunoSEQ multiplex PCR; TCRdb's copy keeps in-frame clones and lacks some. The profile shows 150,000 to 200,000 clones, 88% of them singletons. Germline lookup yields CDR1 MNHEY and CDR2 SMNVEV (reference sequence). This CDR3 has 14 amino acids. The ends lost 3 bases at V and 2 bases at J; junction bases unmatched: 1. This receptor was obtained from a woman in her forties or fifties who had recovered from COVID-19. Sequenced material: PBMCs or T cells enriched from blood (not recorded which). The chain couples TRBV27 to TRBJ2-1; TRBD2 matches at 7 bases. CDR3 loop: CASSFSGPYNEQFF. CDR3 bases: TGTGCCAGCAGTTTTAGCGGGCCCTACAATGAGCAGTTCTTC.